Listed below are T cell receptor beta chains from one sample, sequenced in a study of T-cell reconstitution after alpha-beta-depleted transplantation in children. TCRdb independently ran MiXCR on the PCR reads; one entry per CDR3 protein. Found here are about 420,000 distinct CDR3 sequences, approximately 10% of them singletons; the top ten hold about 5%. The sample here was PBMCs from the stem cell graft donor, taken from the stem cell graft. These receptors originate from a human donor who donated a stem cell graft to a child with acute myeloid leukemia. Both conserved end residues are part of each CDR3. D genes are given only for firm matches. Not every row has a clone size; where given, it reads once, few, many or a size class.

size,D,V,J,CDR3,DNA
.,.,TRBV6-2/TRBV6-3,TRBJ2-7,CASAREYSYEQYF,TGTGCCAGCGCGAGAGAGTACTCCTACGAGCAGTACTTC
.,TRBD1,TRBV7-3,TRBJ1-1,CASSSMPGQGAWSTEAFF,TGTGCCAGCAGCTCAATGCCGGGACAGGGGGCTTGGTCCACTGAAGCTTTCTTT
few,.,TRBV12-3/TRBV12-4,TRBJ1-5,CASSLRFSNQPQHF,TGTGCCAGCAGTTTGCGGTTTAGCAATCAGCCCCAGCATTTT
.,TRBD2,TRBV20-1,TRBJ2-1,CSASPTSGGLDEQFF,TGCAGTGCTAGCCCCACTAGCGGGGGGTTGGATGAGCAGTTCTTC
.,TRBD1,TRBV9,TRBJ1-2,CASTITGGGYGYTF,TGTGCCAGCACCATTACAGGGGGCGGATATGGCTACACCTTC
.,TRBD2,TRBV5-4,TRBJ2-1,CASSLVPAGVKSSYNEQFF,TGTGCCAGCAGCTTGGTCCCAGCGGGGGTAAAGAGCTCCTACAATGAGCAGTTCTTC
few,.,TRBV29-1,TRBJ2-7,CSVEVAEGSYEQYF,TGCAGCGTTGAAGTGGCAGAGGGTTCCTACGAGCAGTACTTC
.,TRBD2,TRBV5-1,TRBJ2-1,CASSHGLAASYNEQFF,TGCGCCAGCAGCCACGGACTAGCCGCCTCCTACAATGAGCAGTTCTTC
.,TRBD1,TRBV29-1,TRBJ2-7,CSAGTGGGNEQYF,TGCAGCGCCGGGACAGGGGGCGGCAACGAGCAGTACTTC
many,.,TRBV20-1,TRBJ2-7,CSARGLRGRPYEQYF,TGCAGTGCTAGAGGGTTGAGAGGGCGGCCCTACGAGCAGTACTTC
.,.,TRBV6-2/TRBV6-3,TRBJ1-1,CASSSLKPGPSMNTEAFF,TGTGCCAGCAGTTCCCTTAAACCGGGACCGTCCATGAACACTGAAGCTTTCTTT
few,.,TRBV7-2,TRBJ2-3,CASSFVADPTDTQYF,TGTGCCAGCAGCTTTGTAGCGGACCCCACAGATACGCAGTATTTT
.,.,TRBV14,TRBJ2-7,CASSQDGQGYYEQYF,TGTGCCAGCAGCCAAGACGGGCAGGGCTACTACGAGCAGTACTTC
.,TRBD1,TRBV12-3/TRBV12-4,TRBJ1-2,CASTQGQISYGYTF,TGTGCCAGCACCCAGGGACAGATCTCCTATGGCTACACCTTC
.,.,TRBV20-1,TRBJ2-7,CSAQKPRAGHEQYF,TGCAGTGCACAAAAACCGCGGGCCGGTCACGAGCAGTACTTC
many,.,TRBV29-1,TRBJ1-1,CSVERTSNTEAFF,TGCAGCGTTGAAAGGACGTCGAACACTGAAGCTTTCTTT
few,.,TRBV4-1,TRBJ2-5,CASSQDGQGGLTQYF,TGCGCCAGCAGCCAAGACGGGCAGGGGGGCCTGACCCAGTACTTC
.,TRBD1,TRBV29-1,TRBJ1-1,CSVGQVMNTEAFF,TGCAGCGTCGGACAGGTCATGAACACTGAAGCTTTCTTT
.,.,TRBV29-1,TRBJ2-3,CSGVSSTDTQYF,TGCAGCGGAGTTTCTAGCACAGATACGCAGTATTTT
few,.,TRBV29-1,TRBJ2-2,CSASDADPSTGELFF,TGCAGCGCCTCCGACGCGGACCCATCGACCGGGGAGCTGTTTTTT
few,.,TRBV20-1,TRBJ1-2,CSASRYGYTF,TGCAGTGCTAGTCGCTATGGCTACACCTTC
.,TRBD1,TRBV20-1,TRBJ2-7,CSASVPQGAGEQYF,TGCAGTGCTAGTGTTCCCCAGGGGGCTGGTGAGCAGTACTTC
.,TRBD1,TRBV28,TRBJ1-1,CASTFGTANTEAFF,TGTGCCAGCACCTTTGGGACAGCTAACACTGAAGCTTTCTTT
many,TRBD2,TRBV5-1,TRBJ2-1,CASSLGIAGYNEQFF,TGCGCCAGCAGCTTGGGAATAGCGGGATACAATGAGCAGTTCTTC
.,.,TRBV20-1,TRBJ2-5,CSANGQSQETQYF,TGCAGTGCTAATGGACAGTCCCAAGAGACCCAGTACTTC
.,.,TRBV12-3/TRBV12-4,TRBJ2-1,CASTPMVGYNEQFF,TGTGCCAGCACCCCGATGGTCGGGTACAATGAGCAGTTCTTC
.,.,TRBV30,TRBJ1-1,CAWIGESGAFF,TGTGCCTGGATTGGGGAATCCGGAGCTTTCTTT
few,.,TRBV20-1,TRBJ1-4,CSARDRGQSREKLFF,TGCAGTGCTAGAGACCGAGGACAGTCCAGGGAAAAACTGTTTTTT
few,.,TRBV10-2,TRBJ1-4,CASRDRVVSATNEKLFF,TGCGCCAGCAGAGATAGGGTCGTCTCTGCAACTAATGAAAAACTGTTTTTT
.,TRBD1,TRBV5-6,TRBJ2-1,CASSLDDRGTFSYNEQFF,TGTGCCAGCAGCTTGGACGACAGGGGGACCTTCTCCTACAATGAGCAGTTCTTC
.,.,TRBV2,TRBJ2-2,CASSEQGRELFF,TGTGCCAGCAGTGAACAGGGACGGGAGCTGTTTTTT
few,.,TRBV20-1,TRBJ2-7,CSARESGSGTYEQYF,TGCAGTGCTAGAGAAAGCGGTTCTGGGACCTACGAGCAGTACTTC
few,TRBD2,TRBV6-1,TRBJ2-1,CASSEHGLAGVEQFF,TGTGCCAGCAGTGAACACGGACTAGCGGGAGTAGAGCAGTTCTTC
few,.,TRBV18,TRBJ1-5,CASSSVGDSNQPQHF,TGTGCCAGCTCGAGCGTCGGTGATAGCAATCAGCCCCAGCATTTT
many,TRBD1,TRBV10-3,TRBJ2-5,CAISPADRGVETQYF,TGTGCCATCAGTCCCGCGGACAGGGGTGTAGAGACCCAGTACTTC
.,.,TRBV20-1,TRBJ2-7,CSARDRYFNYEQYF,TGCAGTGCTAGAGATCGTTACTTCAACTACGAGCAGTACTTC
.,.,TRBV9,TRBJ2-1,CASSGAGAPSYNEQFF,TGTGCCAGCAGCGGGGCGGGGGCCCCCTCCTACAATGAGCAGTTCTTC
few,.,TRBV20-1,TRBJ1-2,CSARARQSPEGSGYTF,TGCAGTGCTAGAGCGAGACAGAGCCCAGAGGGTTCGGGCTACACCTTC
many,.,TRBV7-2,TRBJ2-6,CASSLGWGSGANVLTF,TGTGCCAGCAGCTTAGGGTGGGGGTCTGGGGCCAACGTCCTGACTTTC
few,TRBD2,TRBV20-1,TRBJ2-5,CSAVGTIQETQYF,TGCAGTGCTGTAGGGACTATCCAAGAGACCCAGTACTTC